This T cell receptor (beta chain) was identified during a study of T-cell memory formation after mild COVID-19. Study as a whole: Largely donor-specific sequence clusters came from two donors. Overall study findings and caveats: A second wave of clones peaked on day 37, and their SARS-CoV-2 specificity went unconfirmed. Clones shrinking between day 15 and 85 showed a balanced CD4/CD8 split, and those that grew later tilted toward CD4+.

The authors produced TCR alpha and TCR beta cDNA libraries with sample barcodes and UMIs by 5'RACE using constant-segment primers. Via MiXCR, TCRdb re-called the 5' RACE reads, giving one row per CDR3 protein. The data hold 450,000 or so distinct CDR3 sequences, with 20% observed a single time. Germline assignment: CDR1 LNHDA and CDR2 SQIVND (reference sequence). Deletions cut 3 bases from V and 3 bases from J, with 6 bases between. This CDR3 contains 13 residues. This clonotype was recorded a few times. Its antigen remains unknown. This sequence joins TRBV19 and TRBJ1-3, with D hard to call. This clonotype was sampled from an adult woman who had mild COVID-19 (a few samples of this study predate the infection). Cell type and time point are not known. The specimen was PBMCs or a T cell subset sorted from them (not recorded which). In nucleotides, the CDR3 is TGTGCCAGTAGTATCGCTGGTGGAAACACCATATATTTT. It codes for CASSIAGGNTIYF.